This T cell receptor beta chain appears in the sequencing data of a study of early T cells in non-severe SARS-CoV-2 infection (dated by TCRdb to about 2021). Notes on the research overall: TCR sequencing used bulk RNA from unsorted whole blood, so alpha and beta chains could not be paired.

The germline V gene yields SNHLY for CDR1 and FYNNEI for CDR2. V loses 5 bases, J loses 3 bases, and the germline ends lie 17 bases apart. The CDR3 runs 16 amino acids, cysteine and phenylalanine included. CDR3 DNA only is kept here, 48 bases in frame from base 1. Preparation of the library involved 5' RACE. The instrument given in TCRdb is NextSeq 500. To correct for sequencing error and PCR bias, the TCR library protocol tagged individual cDNA molecules with unique molecular identifiers. TCR alpha and beta chains were both sequenced, and the abundances of alpha and beta sequences in each sample were closely correlated with each other. Processing in the source paper ran as follows. Decombinator V4 was used to perform V gene, J gene and CDR3 annotation of TCR sequences. Expanded TCRs were defined as changing significantly between any two time points under a Poisson model with p below 0.0001. TCR abundances were normalised to the total number of TCRs sequenced per sample and were expressed as counts per million. MAIT TCRs were defined by TRAV1-2 paired with TRAJ12, TRAJ20 or TRAJ33, and iNKT TCRs by TRAV10 paired with TRAJ18. A search of VDJdb, accessed on 1 November 2021, was run for TCRs annotated to CMV, EBV and SARS-CoV-2, with TCRs annotated for multiple antigens excluded. Using fastp trimming at Q25 and MiXCR clonotype assembly, TCRdb reanalyzed the public sequencing data and kept in-frame beta chains. CDR3 protein duplicates are merged, each entry listing the most common genes and DNA. The V and J calls reflect TCRdb's pipeline rather than the authors' work. The sample table records nearly 30,000 distinct CDR3 sequences; about 6.1% of these occur just once. The ten most abundant clones make up roughly 6.2% of the sample.

This was a case-control study nested in a cohort of healthcare workers in London, UK, who had nasopharyngeal swab PCR tests and blood samples taken every week. Healthcare workers were recruited during the week of the UK lockdown, between 23 and 31 March 2020, and followed weekly for up to roughly 15 weeks. This clonotype has a count of ten or more. Its antigen specificity is not known. Per-base qualities were not stored, and no clone one base away is much larger. On the study overall, not on this receptor specifically: VDJdb matching was skewed toward anti-spike CD8 responses, so virus-specific expansions were likely underestimated and private and CD4 specificities were missed.

Sequencing was done on a sample of whole blood. The rearrangement combines TRBV2 with TRBJ2-4; the D region possibly corresponds to TRBD2 (5 bases align). The source is an adult who was a healthcare worker with PCR-confirmed SARS-CoV-2 infection or an uninfected control (not recorded which). The CDR3 protein: CASSNRESASKNIQYF. The DNA sequence reads TGTGCCAGCAGTAACCGGGAATCGGCCAGCAAAAACATTCAGTACTTC.